The present TCR beta chain was sequenced within a study of blood T cell repertoires in COVID-19. Measured with immunoSEQ multiplex PCR; TCRdb has only the in-frame clones, and not every one. The data hold 150,000 to 200,000 clones, with approximately 83% observed a single time. The CDR3 has 15 amino acids. Between the trimmed V and J ends, which lost 5 bases and 2 bases, there was a span of 13 bases. Germline CDR1 is LNHDA and CDR2 is SQIVND (reference sequence). This TCR was sampled from a human donor with active or convalescent COVID-19. The donor label of this sample is uncertain. The V and J genes are TRBV19 and TRBJ1-5; a weak D match, TRBD1 (5 bases). Sequenced material: peripheral blood. The CDR3 is CASSWQGPGNQPQHF. In DNA form, the CDR3 reads TGTGCCAGTAGTTGGCAGGGCCCGGGCAATCAGCCCCAGCATTTT.